Each of the 2 T cell receptor beta chains below was sequenced from the same sample in a study of T cell responses to AZD1222 COVID-19 vaccine. Assay used: immunoSEQ multiplex PCR; TCRdb lists only in-frame clones, some missing. The repertoire holds 95,000 to 150,000 clones, with 87% as singletons. This sample comprised peripheral blood, obtained 28 days after the second AZD1222 dose. The receptors derive from an adult who received the AZD1222 COVID-19 vaccine.

The J gene is TRBJ1-4, the V gene TRBV14, with D possibly matching TRBD1 (5 bases). CDR3 size: 18 residues. Germline assignment: CDR1 SGHDN and CDR2 FVKESK. V was cut by 1 base and J by 3 bases, with 18 bases left in between. The CDR3 protein is CASSQGLTAQGANEKLFF. The CDR3 region has the DNA TGTGCCAGCAGCCAAGGGCTGACAGCTCAGGGAGCTAATGAAAAACTGTTTTTT.

This clone appeared a few times. The V gene is TRBV28, the J gene TRBJ1-1; D call uncertain. The germline gives CDR1 MDHEN, CDR2 SYDVKM. The CDR3 is 15 residues long. Trimming cost V 2 bases and J 4 bases, with 14 bases left between them. The CDR3 loop reads CASSLGRREGTEAFF. The CDR3 DNA sequence: TGTGCCAGCAGTTTAGGCCGAAGGGAGGGCACTGAAGCTTTCTTT.